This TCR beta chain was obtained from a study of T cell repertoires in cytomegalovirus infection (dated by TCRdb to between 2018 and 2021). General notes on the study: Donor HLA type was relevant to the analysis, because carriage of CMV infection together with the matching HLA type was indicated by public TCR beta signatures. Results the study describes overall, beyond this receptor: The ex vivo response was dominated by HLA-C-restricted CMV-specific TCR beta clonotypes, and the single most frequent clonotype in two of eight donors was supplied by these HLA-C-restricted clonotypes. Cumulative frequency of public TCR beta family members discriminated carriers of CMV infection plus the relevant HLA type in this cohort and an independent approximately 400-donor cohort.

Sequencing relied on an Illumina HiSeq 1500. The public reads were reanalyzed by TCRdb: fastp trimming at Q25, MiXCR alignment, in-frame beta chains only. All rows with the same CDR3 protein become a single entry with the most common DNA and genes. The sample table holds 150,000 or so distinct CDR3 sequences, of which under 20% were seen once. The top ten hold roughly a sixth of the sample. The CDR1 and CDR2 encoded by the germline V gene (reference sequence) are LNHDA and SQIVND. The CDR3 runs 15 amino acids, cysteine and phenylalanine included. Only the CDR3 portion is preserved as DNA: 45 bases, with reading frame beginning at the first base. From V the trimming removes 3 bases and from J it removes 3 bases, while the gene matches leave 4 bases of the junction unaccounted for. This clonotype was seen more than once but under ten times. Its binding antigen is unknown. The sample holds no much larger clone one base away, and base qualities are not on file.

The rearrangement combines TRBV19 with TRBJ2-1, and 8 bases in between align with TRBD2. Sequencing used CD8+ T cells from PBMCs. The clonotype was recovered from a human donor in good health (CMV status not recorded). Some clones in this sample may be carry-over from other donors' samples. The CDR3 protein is CASSIMAGGYNEQFF. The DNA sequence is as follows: TGTGCCAGTAGTATTATGGCGGGGGGCTACAATGAGCAGTTCTTC.